One and the same sample provided the 18 T cell receptor beta chains below, sequenced in a study of OX40 agonist ivuxolimab in advanced cancers. Assay: immunoSEQ multiplex PCR; the TCRdb copy retains only in-frame clones and omits some. The profile covers approximately 100,000 clones, with about 90% appearing a single time and around 1.6% taken by the ten largest. The specimen was CD4+ or CD8+ T cells sorted from blood, collected in a trial of the OX40 agonist ivuxolimab. Source of these receptors: an adult with an advanced solid tumor such as melanoma, head and neck, liver or kidney cancer.

The gene calls are TRBV30 and TRBJ2-1; the D gene could be TRBD1 or TRBD2 (5 bases each). The CDR3 extends over 13 amino acids. In germline, CDR1 is GTSNPN, CDR2 SVGIG (reference sequence). V lost 2 bases and J 5 bases, leaving 10 bases between the germline ends. CDR3 sequence (DNA): TGTGCCTGGAGTCGGGACGCCGACAATGAGCAGTTCTTC. Translation: CAWSRDADNEQFF. Filled out from reference TRBV30 and TRBJ2-1, the complete variable domain reads SQTIHQWPATLVQPVGSPLSLECTVEGTSNPNLYWYRQAAGRGLQLLFYSVGIGQISSEVPQNLSASRPQDRQFILSSKKLLLSDSGFYLCAWSRDADNEQFFGPGTRLTVL.

The chain joins TRBV5-1 to TRBJ2-3; 15 nucleotides match TRBD2. The V gene end was trimmed by 2 bases and the J gene end by 6 bases; junction bases not matched to a gene: 7. The CDR3 totals 17 residues. The germline gives CDR1 SGHRS, CDR2 YFSETQ. The CDR3 protein is CASSFTGLAGGRDTQYF. CDR3 nucleotide sequence: TGCGCCAGCAGCTTCACGGGACTAGCGGGAGGCCGGGATACGCAGTATTTT. Complete variable domain (other parts from reference TRBV5-1 and TRBJ2-3): KAGVTQTPRYLIKTRGQQVTLSCSPISGHRSVSWYQQTPGQGLQFLFEYFSETQRNKGNFPGRFSGRQFSNSRSEMNVSTLELGDSALYLCASSFTGLAGGRDTQYFGPGTRLTVL.

The chain is built from TRBV7-2 and TRBJ2-5, with 10 bases lining up with TRBD1. There are 14 residues in the CDR3. The trim removed 3 bases at V and 7 bases at J, leaving 5 bases unmatched. CDR1 is SGHTA, CDR2 FQGNSA, per germline. CDR3 sequence reads: CASSFDRGLGTQYF. CDR3 nucleotide sequence: TGTGCCAGCAGCTTCGACAGGGGGCTTGGGACCCAGTACTTC.

The rearrangement uses TRBV11-1 and TRBJ2-3; D ambiguous. The CDR3 extends over 12 amino acids. V shed 6 bases and J shed 4 bases, with 8 bases lying between them. CDR1 and CDR2 from the germline V gene are SGHAT and FQDESV (reference sequence). CDR3 sequence reads: CASSSRPDTQYF. CDR3 sequence (DNA): TGTGCCAGCAGTAGTAGGCCAGATACGCAGTATTTT. Filled out from reference TRBV11-1 and TRBJ2-3, the complete variable domain reads EAEVAQSPRYKITEKSQAVAFWCDPISGHATLYWYRQILGQGPELLVQFQDESVVDDSQLPKDRFSAERLKGVDSTLKIQPAELGDSAMYLCASSSRPDTQYFGPGTRLTVL.

CDR3 coding DNA: TGTGCCAGCAGTTCTCCGACAGGGACATTTCGCTACGAGCAGTACTTC. This translates into CASSSPTGTFRYEQYF. This chain joins TRBV28 and TRBJ2-7, with 7 bases matching TRBD1. V shed 4 bases and J 3 bases; nucleotides not matched to a gene: 12. This CDR3 contains 16 residues. Germline values: CDR1 MDHEN, CDR2 SYDVKM.

The V gene is TRBV30, the J gene TRBJ1-1, with TRBD1 as a possible D gene (6 bases). The CDR3 consists of 14 residues. V lost 2 bases and J 5 bases, leaving 15 bases between the germline ends. From germline, CDR1 is GTSNPN and CDR2 SVGIG (reference sequence). Here the CDR3 reads CAWSFPERGTEAFF. The CDR3 DNA is TGTGCCTGGAGTTTCCCCGAGAGGGGGACTGAAGCTTTCTTT.

The chain is built from TRBV11-3 and TRBJ2-5; tentative D call: TRBD1 (5 bases). The J call may not be correct, given that the DNA end is closer to TRBJ2-7. The CDR3 consists of 13 residues. Germline V lookup: CDR1 SGHNT, CDR2 YENEEA. CDR3 DNA sequence: TGTGCCAGCAGCGAAGACAGCTACTACGAGCAGTACTTC. It specifies CASSEDSYYEQYF.

The rearrangement links TRBV5-1 to TRBJ1-2; a weak D match, TRBD1 (6 bases). The germline V and J ends were trimmed by 3 bases and 5 bases, with 14 bases remaining between them. In germline, CDR1 is SGHRS, CDR2 YFSETQ. This CDR3 is 14 amino acids long. This chain's CDR3 is CASSSDGGPYGYTF. CDR3 coding DNA: TGCGCCAGCAGCTCGGACGGGGGCCCTTATGGCTACACCTTC.

This clone was seen more than once but under ten times. This chain connects TRBV28 to TRBJ2-4, with 7 bases fitting TRBD2. There are 17 residues in the CDR3. Trimming at V came to 3 bases and at J to 2 bases, leaving 10 bases not matched to a gene. CDR1 is MDHEN, CDR2 SYDVKM, per germline. DNA of the CDR3: TGTGCCAGCAGTTTCCTAGCGGATAATGGACCCAAAAACATTCAGTACTTC. Translating gives CASSFLADNGPKNIQYF.

The chain joins TRBV27 to TRBJ2-2, with a possible D match to TRBD1 (5 bases). The CDR3 runs to 15 residues. The germline gives CDR1 MNHEY, CDR2 SMNVEV (reference sequence). The germline V and J ends were trimmed by 2 bases and 3 bases, with 10 bases remaining between them. CDR3 sequence: CASSLQGADTGELFF. The CDR3 DNA reads as TGTGCCAGCAGTTTACAGGGCGCGGACACCGGGGAGCTGTTTTTT.

On this clone: Other nucleotide sequences from this sample produce the same CDR3. The CDR3: CASSLERGPEQYF. The CDR3 nucleotides are TGTGCCAGCAGCTTAGAACGGGGCCCCGAGCAGTACTTC. This chain joins TRBV7-3 and TRBJ2-7, with D possibly being TRBD1 or TRBD2 (5 bases each). Germline lookup yields CDR1 SGHTA and CDR2 FQGTGA. CDR3 length: 13 residues. V shed 2 bases and J shed 6 bases, with 11 bases lying between them.

The chain employs TRBV11-3 and TRBJ2-7; TRBD1 might be the D (6 bases). Germline loops: CDR1 SGHNT, CDR2 YENEEA. V gave up 3 bases and J gave up 2 bases, with 14 bases separating them. The CDR3 is 15 residues long. The CDR3 region is CASSFLTGHPYEQYF. CDR3 in DNA: TGTGCCAGCAGCTTCCTAACGGGACACCCCTACGAGCAGTACTTC. The full variable domain, rest sourced from reference TRBV11-3 and TRBJ2-7, is EAGVVQSPRYKIIEKKQPVAFWCNPISGHNTLYWYLQNLGQGPELLIRYENEEAVDDSQLPKDRFSAERLKGVDSTLKIQPAELGDSAVYLCASSFLTGHPYEQYFGPGTRLTVT.

The rearrangement links TRBV28 to TRBJ1-5; D not certain. Germline values: CDR1 MDHEN, CDR2 SYDVKM. Trimming stripped 3 bases from V and 9 bases from J, with 15 bases between. CDR3 length: 14 amino acids. The CDR3, as DNA: TGTGCCAGCAGTTTGATCGTAGAGGATACGCCCCAGCATTTT. This sequence encodes CASSLIVEDTPQHF.

V gene TRBV6-5 combines with J gene TRBJ1-2, with D uncertain. Germline-derived CDR1 and CDR2 are MNHEY and SVGAGI. Trimming removed 6 bases at V and 0 bases at J, with 14 bases between. The CDR3 is 15 amino acids. The CDR3 region is CASSPRGIANYGYTF. In DNA form, the CDR3 reads TGTGCCAGCAGCCCCCGAGGCATCGCTAACTATGGCTACACCTTC.

The chain recombines TRBV28 with TRBJ1-1; D gene uncertain. Germline loops: CDR1 MDHEN, CDR2 SYDVKM. The V and J ends lost 3 bases and 8 bases respectively, with 13 bases between them. The CDR3 has 13 amino acids. The CDR3 DNA is TGTGCCAGCAGTTTTCGGGCCCCCAGGGAAGCTTTCTTT. Translation gives CASSFRAPREAFF.

V and J are TRBV19 and TRBJ1-5; 9 nucleotides align to TRBD1. The germline V gene encodes CDR1 LNHDA and CDR2 SQIVND (reference sequence). The CDR3 consists of 14 residues. V gave up 5 bases and J gave up 9 bases; unmatched junction bases: 8. The CDR3 region has the DNA TGTGCCAGTAGTTCCCCGGGACAGGGCTCGCCCCAGCATTTT. Amino acid sequence: CASSSPGQGSPQHF.

The chain has TRBV7-6 and TRBJ1-1; 8 nucleotides align to TRBD1. The ends lost 3 bases at V and 3 bases at J; junction bases unmatched: 6. The CDR3 loop spans 15 amino acids. Germline values: CDR1 SGHVS, CDR2 FNYEAQ. CDR3 region: CASSFRTGQDTEAFF. CDR3 coding DNA: TGTGCCAGCAGCTTCCGGACAGGGCAGGACACTGAAGCTTTCTTT.

This clone was detected only a few times. The V call is TRBV7-3, the J call TRBJ2-1, with a weak D call TRBD1 (5 bases). This CDR3 region has 17 residues. Germline values: CDR1 SGHTA, CDR2 FQGTGA. V lost 0 bases to trimming and J lost 4 bases, with 16 bases between them. CDR3 sequence reads: CASSLTPAGQGYNEQFF. The CDR3 DNA reads as TGTGCCAGCAGCTTAACACCAGCTGGCCAGGGATACAATGAGCAGTTCTTC.